The subject of this entry is one TCR beta chain. Its antigen is undetermined. V lost 9 bases, J lost 4 bases, and 9 bases lay in between. In germline, CDR1 is MNHNS, CDR2 SASEGT. This CDR3 comprises 11 residues. Sequenced by immunoSEQ multiplex PCR; TCRdb stores in-frame clones only, minus some. The sample records 150,000 to 200,000 clones, roughly 91% being singletons. The entry originates in a study of cytomegalovirus exposure and HLA in healthy donors. Study results and limitations: One later analysis, an examination of the 100 to 150 validation repertoires, found that first-cohort TCR clusters tended to co-occur in them.

Input material: PBMCs. The TCR comes from a woman aged 18-29 years in good health and CMV-seropositive. V usage is TRBV6-1 and J usage is TRBJ1-2; D call uncertain. Written as DNA, the CDR3 is TGTGCCAGTACCCCCGGCTATGGCTACACCTTC. Translated, it gives CASTPGYGYTF.